The clone carrying this T cell receptor (beta chain) occurred a few times. In the original processing: Quantification of nucleated cells was approximated via reference gene primer amplification. TCRdb's copy holds only in-frame clones and misses some; the assay was immunoSEQ multiplex PCR. The D gene and trimming were derived from the DNA, and the V and J assignments and clone size from that table. Of about 58,000 clones in the sample, 70% to 90% were seen once. The record originates from a study of blood T cell repertoires in COVID-19. Study at large: COVID-19 samples from acute and convalescent phases originated in the United States, Italy and Spain. PBMCs, B-cell-depleted T cells, or T cells provided the cDNA or gDNA that made up the material.

Per germline, CDR1 SGDLS and CDR2 YYNGEE. The CDR3 covers 15 residues. The J segment lost 8 bases and the V segment lost 4 bases, leaving 12 bases of the junction unmatched. The sequence came from a man between 40 and 49 years old with active COVID-19. V usage is TRBV9 and J usage is TRBJ2-7; TRBD1 agrees at 10 bases. The source material was peripheral blood. Here the CDR3 reads CASSIDGTGDDKQYF. DNA of the CDR3: TGTGCCAGCAGCATCGACGGGACAGGGGATGACAAGCAGTACTTC.